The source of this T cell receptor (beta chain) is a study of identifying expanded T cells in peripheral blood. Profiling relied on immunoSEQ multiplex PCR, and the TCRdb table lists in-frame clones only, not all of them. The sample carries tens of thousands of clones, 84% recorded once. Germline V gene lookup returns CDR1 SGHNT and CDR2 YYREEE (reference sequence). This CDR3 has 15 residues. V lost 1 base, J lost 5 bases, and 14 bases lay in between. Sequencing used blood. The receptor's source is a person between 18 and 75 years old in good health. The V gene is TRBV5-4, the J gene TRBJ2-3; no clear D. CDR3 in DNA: TGTGCCAGCAGCTTGAGTGTATCCCCGGGAGATACGCAGTATTTT. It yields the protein CASSLSVSPGDTQYF.